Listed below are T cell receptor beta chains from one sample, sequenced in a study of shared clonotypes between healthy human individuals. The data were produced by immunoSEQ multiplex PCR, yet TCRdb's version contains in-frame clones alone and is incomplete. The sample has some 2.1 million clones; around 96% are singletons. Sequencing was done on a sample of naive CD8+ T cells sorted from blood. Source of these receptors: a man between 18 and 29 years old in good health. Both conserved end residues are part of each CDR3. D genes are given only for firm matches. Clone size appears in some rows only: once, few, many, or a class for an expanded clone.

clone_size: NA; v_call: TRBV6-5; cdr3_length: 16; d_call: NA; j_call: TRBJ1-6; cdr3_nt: TGTGCCAGCAGTTACGGGGTTCCAGGGTACTCTTCACCCCTCCACTTT; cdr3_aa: CASSYGVPGYSSPLHF
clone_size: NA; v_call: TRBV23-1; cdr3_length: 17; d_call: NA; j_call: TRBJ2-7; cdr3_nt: TGCGCCAGGGGACAGGGAGGGGATGGGACTAGGGCCTACGAGCAGTACTTC; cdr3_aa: CARGQGGDGTRAYEQYF
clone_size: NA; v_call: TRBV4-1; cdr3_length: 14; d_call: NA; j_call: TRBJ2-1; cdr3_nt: TGCGCCAGCAGCCTCCTAGAGGGGGTTAATGAGCAGTTCTTC; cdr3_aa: CASSLLEGVNEQFF
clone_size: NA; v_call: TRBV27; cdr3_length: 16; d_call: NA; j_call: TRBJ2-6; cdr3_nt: TGTGCCAGCAGTTTATCAGGTGGTTCCGGGGCCAACGTCCTGACTTTC; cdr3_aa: CASSLSGGSGANVLTF
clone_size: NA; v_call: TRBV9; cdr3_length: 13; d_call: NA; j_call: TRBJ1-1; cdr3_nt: TGTGCCAGCAGCGTAGACATGAACACTGAAGCTTTCTTT; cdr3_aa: CASSVDMNTEAFF
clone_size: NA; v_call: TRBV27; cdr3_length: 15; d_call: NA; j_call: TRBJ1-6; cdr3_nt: TGTGCCAGCACCCCGGGCGGGACCGGCCGTTCACCCCTCCACTTT; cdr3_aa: CASTPGGTGRSPLHF
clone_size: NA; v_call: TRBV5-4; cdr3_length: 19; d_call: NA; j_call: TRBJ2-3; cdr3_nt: TGTGCCAGCAGCTTCGGTTCCGCAGGAGGTGGGGCGTACACAGATACGCAGTATTTT; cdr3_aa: CASSFGSAGGGAYTDTQYF
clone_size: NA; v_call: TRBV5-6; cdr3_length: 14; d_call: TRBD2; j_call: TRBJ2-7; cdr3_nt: TGTGCCAGCAGCCCCGGGCTAGCGGATTACGAGCAGTACTTC; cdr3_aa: CASSPGLADYEQYF
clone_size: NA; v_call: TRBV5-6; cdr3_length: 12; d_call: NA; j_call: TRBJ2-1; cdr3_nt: TGTGCCAGCAGCTTGAGTAGCAATGAGCAGTTCTTC; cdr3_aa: CASSLSSNEQFF
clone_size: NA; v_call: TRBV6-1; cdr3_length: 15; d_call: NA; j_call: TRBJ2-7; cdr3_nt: TGTGCCAGCAGGACGGACAGATTTAGCTCCTACGAGCAGTACTTC; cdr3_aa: CASRTDRFSSYEQYF
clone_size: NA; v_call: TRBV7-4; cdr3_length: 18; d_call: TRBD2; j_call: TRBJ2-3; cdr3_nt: TGTGCCAGCAACACATCCCCCCCCTGGCTAGCGGGCACAGATACGCAGTATTTT; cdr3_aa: CASNTSPPWLAGTDTQYF
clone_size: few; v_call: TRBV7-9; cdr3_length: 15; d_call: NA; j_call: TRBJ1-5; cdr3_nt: TGTGCCAGCACCGCGGGCGGGGATAGCAATCAGCCCCAGCATTTT; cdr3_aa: CASTAGGDSNQPQHF
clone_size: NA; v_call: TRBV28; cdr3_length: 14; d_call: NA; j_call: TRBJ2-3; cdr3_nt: TGTGCCACCTCCGGAGGGGGGTTCACAGATACGCAGTATTTT; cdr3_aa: CATSGGGFTDTQYF
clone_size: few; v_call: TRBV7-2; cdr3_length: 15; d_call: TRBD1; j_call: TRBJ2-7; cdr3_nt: TGTGCCAGCAGACAGTTCCAGGGGGCATCCTACGAGCAGTACTTC; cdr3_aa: CASRQFQGASYEQYF
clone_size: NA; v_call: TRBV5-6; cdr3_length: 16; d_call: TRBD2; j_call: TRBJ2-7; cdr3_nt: TGTGCCAGCAGCTCGGGAGGGCCAGCCTCGCTTAGGGAGCAGTACTTC; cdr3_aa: CASSSGGPASLREQYF
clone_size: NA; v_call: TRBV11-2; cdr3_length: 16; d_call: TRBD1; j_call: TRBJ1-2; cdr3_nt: TGTGCCAGCAGCCAAGAGGGACAGGGGACGGTTCGTGGCTACACCTTC; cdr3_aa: CASSQEGQGTVRGYTF
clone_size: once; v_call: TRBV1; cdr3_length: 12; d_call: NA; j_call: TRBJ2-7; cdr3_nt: TGCACCAGCAGCCAGGACGGCGGCGAGCAGTACTTC; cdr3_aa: CTSSQDGGEQYF
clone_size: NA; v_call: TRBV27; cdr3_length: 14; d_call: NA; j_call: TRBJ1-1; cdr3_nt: TGTGCCAGCAGTTTAACAGATTTGGACACTGAAGCTTTCTTT; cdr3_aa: CASSLTDLDTEAFF
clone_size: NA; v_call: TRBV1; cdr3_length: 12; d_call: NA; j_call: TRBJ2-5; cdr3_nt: TGCACCAGCAGCCTGTCCTTAAGGACCCAGTACTTC; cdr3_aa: CTSSLSLRTQYF
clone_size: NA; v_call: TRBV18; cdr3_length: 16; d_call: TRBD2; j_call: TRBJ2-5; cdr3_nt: TGTGCCAGCTCCGGAATAGACAGCGGGGGCCTAGAGACCCAGTACTTC; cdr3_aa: CASSGIDSGGLETQYF
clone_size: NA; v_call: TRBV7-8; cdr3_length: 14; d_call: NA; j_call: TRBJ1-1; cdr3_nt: TGTGCCAGCAGCTTAACGACAGAGAACACTGAAGCTTTCTTT; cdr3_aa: CASSLTTENTEAFF
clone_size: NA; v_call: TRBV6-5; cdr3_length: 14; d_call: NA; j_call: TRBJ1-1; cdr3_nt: TGTGCCAGCAGCCCCTGGGGGGAGGACACTGAAGCTTTCTTT; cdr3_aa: CASSPWGEDTEAFF
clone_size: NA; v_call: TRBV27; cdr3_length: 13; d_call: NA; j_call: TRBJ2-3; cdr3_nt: TGTGCCAGCAGTTTCGGCAGCACAGATACGCAGTATTTT; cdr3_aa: CASSFGSTDTQYF
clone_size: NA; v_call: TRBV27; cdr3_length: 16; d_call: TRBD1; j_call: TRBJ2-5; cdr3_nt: TGTGCCAGCAGCCCCGACAGGGGGTTGGTCCAAGAGACCCAGTACTTC; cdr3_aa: CASSPDRGLVQETQYF
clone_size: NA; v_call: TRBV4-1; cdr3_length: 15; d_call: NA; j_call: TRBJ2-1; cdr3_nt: TGCGCCAGCAGCCAAGCTGCAGGGTCCTACAATGAGCAGTTCTTC; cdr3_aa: CASSQAAGSYNEQFF
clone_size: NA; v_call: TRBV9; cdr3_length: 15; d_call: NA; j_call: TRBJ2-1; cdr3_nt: TGTGCCAGCAGCGTAGAGGGGGTGGTTGGAAATGAGCAGTTCTTC; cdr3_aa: CASSVEGVVGNEQFF
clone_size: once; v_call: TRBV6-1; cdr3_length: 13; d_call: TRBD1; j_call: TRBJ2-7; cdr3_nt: TGTGCCAGCAGGGTGACAGGGTCCTACGAGCAGTACTTC; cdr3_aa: CASRVTGSYEQYF